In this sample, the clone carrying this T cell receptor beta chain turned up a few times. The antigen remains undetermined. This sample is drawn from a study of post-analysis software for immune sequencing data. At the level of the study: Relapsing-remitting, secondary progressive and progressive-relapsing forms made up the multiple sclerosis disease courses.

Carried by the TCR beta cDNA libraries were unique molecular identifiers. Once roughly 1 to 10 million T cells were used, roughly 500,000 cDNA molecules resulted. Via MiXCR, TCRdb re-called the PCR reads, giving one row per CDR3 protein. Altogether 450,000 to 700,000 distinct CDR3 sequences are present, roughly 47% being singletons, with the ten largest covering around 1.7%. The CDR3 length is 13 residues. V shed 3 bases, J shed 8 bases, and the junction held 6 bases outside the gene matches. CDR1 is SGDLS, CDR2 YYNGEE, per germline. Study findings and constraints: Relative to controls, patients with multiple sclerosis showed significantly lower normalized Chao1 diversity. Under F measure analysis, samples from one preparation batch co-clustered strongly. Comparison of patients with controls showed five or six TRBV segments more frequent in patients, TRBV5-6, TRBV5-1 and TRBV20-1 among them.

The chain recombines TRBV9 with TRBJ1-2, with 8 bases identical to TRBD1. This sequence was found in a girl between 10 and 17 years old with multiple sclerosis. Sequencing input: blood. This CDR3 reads CASSARDRRGYTF. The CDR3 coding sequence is TGTGCCAGCAGCGCCCGGGACAGGAGAGGCTACACCTTC.